What follows describes a single T cell receptor beta chain. Its antigen target is currently unknown. Per-nucleotide qualities are absent, and no much larger clonotype sits a single base away. After removal of 4 bases from V and 0 bases from J, the junction retains 4 bases not matched to a gene. From the germline V gene (reference sequence), CDR1 is LNHDA and CDR2 is SQIVND. From the cysteine up to the phenylalanine, the CDR3 has a length of 16 residues. The sequence is cut down to CDR3 DNA, 48 bases in frame from base 1. Libraries were constructed by the immunoSEQ multiplex PCR assay. A mixture of 60 forward primers for TCR Vbeta segments and 13 reverse primers for TCR Jbeta segments was used in the multiplex PCR. The CDR3 region of rearranged TCR beta genes was amplified from genomic DNA with a multiplex PCR assay. The amplified TCR beta libraries were sequenced on the Illumina HiSeq System as 87-base-pair reads. As for the original processing: A later analysis tallied approximately 87 million unique TCR beta chains across the roughly 610 repertoires, and about 12 million of those chains were shared by two or more donors. To remove PCR and sequencing errors, raw reads were error-corrected and collapsed into unique sequences using a nearest-neighbor algorithm that merged closely related sequences. CDR3 sequences were aligned to IMGT reference sequences to assign V, D and J gene segments. For a sequence to be retained, a match of at least six nucleotides to both a V gene segment and a J gene segment was required. A rearrangement was called productive if the CDR3 had no stop codons and remained in frame with V and J, and every other rearrangement was called non-productive. Following IMGT convention, CDR3 was defined as the stretch from the second conserved V-encoded cysteine up to the conserved J-encoded phenylalanine. Sequences without an unambiguous match to a single V gene segment were excluded from the earlier analysis of about 600 of the donors. In an earlier analysis of some 590 of the donors, a V segment was called functional when productive rearrangements were above 56.7%, and segregating when the standard deviation between donors exceeded 5%. A statistical classification framework was built to diagnose cytomegalovirus status from the catalog of TCR beta chain sequences. V and J gene assignment, in a later analysis, came from comparing TCR nucleotide sequences with IMGT/GENE-DB human TR gene sequences. The TCRdist pipeline was used in a later analysis to assign CDR3 sequences and most-parsimonious VDJ recombination scenarios. In a later analysis, each TCR beta chain was defined by its CDR3 amino acid sequence together with its V-gene family, and reads without a unique V-gene family were excluded. As a way to deal with suspected cross-contamination and a sequencing artifact, a later analysis dropped 450 to 600 nucleotide sequences that were highly shared and had low generation probability. A later analysis calculated a clonal expansion index for each public chain from normalized within-repertoire ranks of inferred template counts. In a later analysis, generation probabilities were computed with a VDJ recombination model fitted to out-of-frame rearrangements, and the resulting probabilities were checked against IGoR. In a later analysis, TCR-TCR, TCR-HLA and TCR-CMV co-occurrence was scored with hypergeometric tests, and a repertoire-size bias correction was applied to TCR pairs. To estimate false discovery rates, a later analysis permuted the HLA or CMV assignments 20 times. In a later analysis, co-occurring TCRs were grouped using DBSCAN, with TCRdist sequence similarity added in when clustering inside HLA-allele-positive subsets. Co-occurrence clustering excluded repertoires with fewer than 30,000 or more than 120,000 public chains, plus five with anomalous nucleotide sharing. Here the immuneACCESS table is served through TCRdb, limited to in-frame sequences with V and J called. Missing clones are a known gap in these copies; in checked studies unresolved V genes cover under half, and the rest lacks a known reason. The V and J calls and clone size were taken over from that table, and D and trimming were inferred from the DNA. The sample includes about 98,000 clones, with around four fifths observed a single time. The top ten hold roughly 3.5% of the sample.

In total, 600 or so healthy bone marrow donors made up the cohort. Cohort members were all nominally healthy when sampled, although unrecorded immune exposures were likely present. The donor was CMV seropositive and was included in the group of 270 or so seropositive cohort members. A peripheral blood sample was collected from each donor, and TCR beta sequencing was performed on peripheral blood mononuclear cells. The Qiagen DNeasy Blood Extraction Kit was used to extract genomic DNA from the blood cell samples. This sample stems from a study of cytomegalovirus exposure and HLA in healthy donors (dated by TCRdb to about 2017). In the study overall: An earlier analysis of some 550 of the donors reported roughly 300 Gb of sequence data and some 120 million unique TCR beta sequences from some 180 million T cells. An early release covering around 630 HLA-typed donors comprised approximately 300 gigabases of sequencing data and approximately 85 million unique TCR sequences. The genetic ancestry cluster associated with self-reported Caucasian donors included over 80% of the 398 genotyped donors. The study was designed to test whether signatures of past pathogen exposure could be identified by cataloging public T cell receptors. Using immunosequencing, the study profiled T cell repertoires from 550 to 750 subjects and related those repertoires to cytomegalovirus serostatus. A separate validation cohort of more than 100 different subjects was used in addition to the roughly 670-subject first cohort. The study combined high-throughput TCR immunosequencing, statistical association of individual TCRs with disease status, and machine learning to predict cytomegalovirus infection status. A later analysis re-analyzed previously published TCR beta repertoires from 500 to 700 donors and added high-resolution HLA genotyping to study TCR occurrence patterns. In the later analysis, no new phenotypic data were used to find candidate immune exposures; instead, reliance was placed on TCR beta sequences and their occurrence across donors. In an earlier analysis of over 550 of the donors, high-throughput TCR beta sequencing was used to judge whether each TCR beta V gene segment behaved as functional or pseudogenic. Donor age, sex, ethnicity and CMV serostatus were collected together with the repertoire data. In a later genetic analysis, genome-wide SNP genotypes for about 55% of the roughly 700 donors were used, and that subset was treated as a discovery cohort. Every discovery cohort repertoire had been produced on one sequencing platform. Both class I and class II loci were covered by HLA typing, at four-digit resolution. The number of typed donors differed by locus: about 629-630 for A, B, C, DRB1 and DQB1; 500 to 550 for DQA1; 606 for DPA1; and around 470 for DPB1. About 5 DR-DQ haplotypes were handled as single units for association and clustering, since linkage in the cohort was strong. On average, 235,054 unique TCR beta nucleotide sequences were sequenced per donor among a few hundred genotyped donors of the cohort, with roughly 18% of those sequences being non-productive.

Study-level results and caveats: V-gene and J-gene trimming of TCR beta chains was associated with a missense DCLRE1C variant in a later genetic analysis, and the association was replicated in an independent cohort. Because counts were too low, more than 15 rarely observed V segments, including chromosome 9 orphons, were excluded from the earlier analysis of fewer than 650 of the donors. Roughly uniform sequencing depth across donors was assumed in presence/absence analyses, although this assumption may not hold. The study gave a list of around 170 TCR beta chains associated with cytomegalovirus. In a later analysis, most CMV-associated TCR beta chains were found to appear HLA-restricted, with HLA associations seemingly driven largely by CMV exposure. Compared with equally common non-associated chains, HLA-associated TCR beta chains in a later analysis were more clonally expanded and had lower generation probabilities. A group of highly shared sequence variants was considered likely to be a technical artifact of the sequencing pipeline. A further reported finding was that TCR beta sequences accurately predicted the HLA-A and HLA-B alleles for most subjects in the first cohort. According to a later genetic analysis, donors in an Asian-associated ancestry cluster had fewer N-insertions in productive TCRs than the approximately 700-donor mean. The cohort was sequenced for TCR beta chains only, and without alpha or paired-chain data the features that could be detected were limited. Some IMGT-functional V segments, including TRBV6-2 and TRBV6-3, could not be distinguished by the 87-base-pair reads and were therefore excluded. In an earlier analysis of some 500 of the donors, most TCR beta V segments appeared in productive rearrangements about 87% or about 30% of the time, broadly matching IMGT annotations. Linkage disequilibrium might explain the correlated functional status among segregating V segments, but an unknown experimental factor could not be excluded. The authors suggested that the approach could potentially be extended to other disease states and immunological phenotypes. According to a later analysis, TCR association rates differed among HLA loci, with DRB1 alleles showing the most associated TCRs and HLA-C alleles showing the fewest. Across donors, most TCR sequences were observed very rarely, whereas some public TCRs were present in many individuals. A few of the identified cytomegalovirus-associated TCR beta chains were confirmed in vitro to be specific for cytomegalovirus antigens. Immune exposure information for the cohort was limited to CMV serostatus. Several of the top co-occurrence clusters appeared to be linked to parvovirus B19, influenza, CMV and Epstein-Barr virus, according to a later analysis. Because some donors lacked HLA typing at each locus, the association tests relied only on the typed subset. In a later analysis, some 17,000 TCR beta sequences were associated with specific HLA alleles at a false discovery rate of 0.05. Cytomegalovirus status was reported to be diagnosed by the classifier with high specificity and sensitivity in both the original and validation cohorts. When HLA alleles, especially DR and DQ, strongly co-occurred, TCR associations were difficult to assign to individual alleles.

The clonotype was recovered from a female donor in good health and CMV-seropositive. Rearrangement joined TRBV19 to TRBJ1-4; 8 of the junction bases match TRBD1. The sample taken for sequencing was PBMCs. The CDR3 corresponds to CASSTLDRATNEKLFF. The DNA sequence is as follows: TGTGCCAGTAGTACTCTGGACAGGGCAACTAATGAAAAACTGTTTTTT.